This T cell receptor (beta chain) was profiled in a study of control samples from healthy donors and cancer patients. Libraries were prepared by immunoSEQ multiplex PCR; TCRdb keeps only in-frame clonotypes and omits some of them. The sample has more than 95,000 clones, around 92% seen once; the top ten hold approximately 0.57%. This CDR3 comprises 15 residues. CDR1 is SGDLS, CDR2 YYNGEE, per germline. Trimming removed 0 bases at V and 2 bases at J, with 11 bases between. Input material: PBMCs. This sequence was found in a man older than 75 with head and neck cancer. The V and J genes are TRBV9 and TRBJ2-5; no firm D call. CDR3 nucleotide sequence: TGTGCCAGCAGCGTAGACTGGGGTCCACAAGAGACCCAGTACTTC. Translating gives CASSVDWGPQETQYF. Full variable domain (outside the CDR3, taken from reference TRBV9 and TRBJ2-5): DSGVTQTPKHLITATGQRVTLRCSPRSGDLSVYWYQQSLDQGLQFLIQYYNGEERAKGNILERFSAQQFPDLHSELNLSSLELGDSALYFCASSVDWGPQETQYFGPGTRLLVL.